These 24 T cell receptor beta chains originate from one sample sequenced in a study of identical twins. TCRdb used MiXCR to reprocess the 5' RACE reads, holding one entry per CDR3 protein. The sample records fewer than 900,000 distinct CDR3 sequences, around 20% being singletons. These data were also filed under a second study, of T cells expressing NK-cell markers.

Sequencing used PBMCs. The receptor source for this set is a woman younger than 30 in good health.

The chain carries TRBV6-5 and TRBJ2-7; TRBD1 might be the D (6 bases). Trimming stripped 4 bases from V and 5 bases from J, with 18 bases between. Germline-derived CDR1 and CDR2 are MNHEY and SVGAGI. This CDR3 is built from 15 residues. In DNA, the CDR3 is TGTGCCAGCAGTTTCACACAGGGCAGAAGCCACGAGCAGTACTTC. This encodes CASSFTQGRSHEQYF.

The rearrangement uses TRBV14 and TRBJ2-3; D gene ambiguous. The CDR3 spans 12 residues. Germline-derived CDR1 and CDR2 are SGHDN and FVKESK. V was pared by 2 bases and J by 7 bases, with 7 bases between. CDR3 nucleotide sequence: TGTGCCAGCAGCCAAAACTGGTATACGCAGTATTTT. This encodes CASSQNWYTQYF.

The table lists this clonotype with many counts. This chain uses TRBV12-3 or TRBV12-4 with TRBJ1-1; 8 nucleotides agree with TRBD1. The CDR3 spans 15 residues. Losses at the gene ends were 6 bases for V and 1 base for J; bases not matched to a gene: 7. CDR3 loop: CASSLWDRPNTEAFF. The CDR3 DNA reads as TGTGCCAGCAGCCTATGGGACAGGCCGAACACTGAAGCTTTCTTT.

Only a few counts were recorded for this clonotype. The V gene is TRBV15, the J gene TRBJ1-5; 9 bases agree with TRBD1. CDR1 LNHNV and CDR2 YYDKDF come from the germline V gene (reference sequence). The trim removed 1 base at V and 6 bases at J, leaving 4 bases unmatched. This CDR3 has 15 residues. The CDR3 DNA sequence: TGTGCCACCAGCAGAGGGGACAGGGAGGCTCAGCCCCAGCATTTT. Residues: CATSRGDREAQPQHF.

The J gene is TRBJ2-1, the V gene TRBV12-3 or TRBV12-4; D not resolved. The V end lost 3 bases, the J end lost 1 base, and 10 bases lay between the germline ends. The CDR3 is 15 amino acids. The CDR3 DNA is TGTGCCAGCAGTTTGTTCACCGGGTCCTACAATGAGCAGTTCTTC. This translates into CASSLFTGSYNEQFF.

This clonotype was detected ten times or more. The chain is built from TRBV20-1 and TRBJ2-1; 10 bases fit TRBD1. V dropped 8 bases and J dropped 7; count of bases not matched to a gene: 8. Germline CDR1 and CDR2: DFQATT and SNEGSKA (reference sequence). The CDR3 totals 13 residues. The CDR3 region is CSTRQGALNEQFF. The CDR3 coding sequence is TGCAGTACTCGACAGGGGGCCCTAAATGAGCAGTTCTTC.

This clonotype counts as medium-sized. This chain links TRBV7-6 with TRBJ2-3, with D perhaps TRBD2 (6 bases). This CDR3 is built from 15 residues. V lost 4 bases, J lost 6 bases, and 17 bases lay in between. Germline CDR1 is SGHVS and CDR2 is FNYEAQ. In nucleotides, the CDR3 is TGTGCCAGCAGCTCGCTAATAGCGGAGTGGGATACGCAGTATTTT. As protein: CASSSLIAEWDTQYF.

This clonotype was seen a few times. The chain uses TRBV5-1 and TRBJ2-3; 8 bases are shared with TRBD2. With V trimmed by 5 bases and J by 5 bases, 7 bases remained unmatched. The length of the CDR3 is 14 residues. The germline V gene encodes CDR1 SGHRS and CDR2 YFSETQ. Here the CDR3 DNA reads TGCGCCAGCAGACTCGGGGGGGCCGGAGATACGCAGTATTTT. Amino acid sequence: CASRLGGAGDTQYF.

The chain employs TRBV20-1 and TRBJ1-1; 8 nucleotides line up with TRBD1. The V and J ends lost 6 bases and 14 bases, in that order; junction bases with no gene match: 8. Germline V lookup: CDR1 DFQATT, CDR2 SNEGSKA (reference sequence). This CDR3 has 10 residues. CDR3 bases: TGCAGTGCCATGCAGGGGGCAATATTCTTT. It encodes CSAMQGAIFF.

This clonotype was detected only a few times. V is TRBV6-5 and J is TRBJ2-3; D is unresolved. The V end lost 0 bases, the J end lost 6 bases, and 7 bases lay between the germline ends. The CDR3 has 13 amino acids. The germline CDR1 and CDR2 sequences are MNHEY and SVGAGI. CDR3 in amino acids: CASSYSLYDTQYF. For the CDR3, the DNA is TGTGCCAGCAGTTACTCGCTTTATGATACGCAGTATTTT.

This clonotype has more than one count but fewer than ten. The rearrangement joins TRBV6-1 to TRBJ2-7; no clear D. Germline CDR1 MNHNS, CDR2 SASEGT. V gave up 6 bases and J gave up 0 bases, with 15 bases separating them. The CDR3 covers 15 residues. CDR3 DNA: TGTGCCAGCAGAACCGACCCTTCGAGCTCCTACGAGCAGTACTTC. Translating it yields CASRTDPSSSYEQYF.

This clonotype has a handful of counts. The chain recombines TRBV12-3 or TRBV12-4 with TRBJ1-4, with a possible D match to TRBD1 (6 bases). The CDR3 covers 14 residues. V was pared by 4 bases and J by 6 bases, with 12 bases between. The DNA of the CDR3 is TGTGCCAGCAGTTCGGACAGACTTGATGAAAAACTGTTTTTT. This gives the protein CASSSDRLDEKLFF.

The chain has TRBV20-1 and TRBJ2-1, with 11 bases lining up with TRBD1. CDR3 size: 15 residues. The V gene end was trimmed by 4 bases and the J gene end by 7 bases; junction bases not matched to a gene: 9. The germline gives CDR1 DFQATT, CDR2 SNEGSKA (reference sequence). The CDR3 DNA is TGCAGTGCTATCCAAAGGACAGGGGGCTTAAATGAGCAGTTCTTC. Translated: CSAIQRTGGLNEQFF.

This chain links TRBV20-1 with TRBJ1-6; the D gene is possibly TRBD1 (5 bases). The length of the CDR3 is 17 residues. Deletions cut 0 bases from V and 0 bases from J, with 12 bases between. Germline V CDR1 and CDR2: DFQATT, SNEGSKA (reference sequence). CDR3 DNA: TGCAGTGCTAGAGAAGGGGCGAGGAGCTCCTATAATTCACCCCTCCACTTT. This gives the protein CSAREGARSSYNSPLHF.

The genes are TRBV20-1 and TRBJ2-1; D gene unclear. The CDR3 length is 14 residues. V was pared by 3 bases and J by 0 bases, with 9 bases between. CDR1 and CDR2 (germline): DFQATT, SNEGSKA (reference sequence). In DNA, the CDR3 is TGCAGTGCTAGCGCTATTCCCTCCTACAATGAGCAGTTCTTC. Translated: CSASAIPSYNEQFF.

This chain uses TRBV7-2 with TRBJ1-2; 8 bases match TRBD1. The V and J ends lost 5 bases and 2 bases, in that order; junction bases with no gene match: 10. This CDR3 is 16 amino acids long. The germline V gene encodes CDR1 SGHTA and CDR2 FQGNSA. Here the CDR3 reads CASSPQGQGTNYGYTF. As DNA, the CDR3 is TGTGCCAGCAGCCCACAAGGACAGGGAACGAACTATGGCTACACCTTC.

This clonotype was recorded a few times. The chain combines TRBV7-2 with TRBJ2-6; no reliable D call. The germline CDR1 and CDR2 sequences are SGHTA and FQGNSA. The CDR3 is made up of 16 amino acids. The V end lost 2 bases, the J end lost 0 bases, and 8 bases lay between the germline ends. CDR3 nucleotide sequence: TGTGCCAGCAGCTTACAGGCCGGCTCTGGGGCCAACGTCCTGACTTTC. It encodes CASSLQAGSGANVLTF.

This clonotype was detected ten times or more. The chain uses TRBV5-6 and TRBJ2-7, with D perhaps TRBD1 (5 bases). The CDR3 has 17 amino acids. V was pared by 9 bases and J by 2 bases, with 27 bases between. CDR1 and CDR2 (germline): SGHDT, YYEEEE. The CDR3 bases are TGTGCCAACCCGGAAGGGGTGACAGAAGCTAATACCTACGAGCAGTACTTC. Translating gives CANPEGVTEANTYEQYF.

This clonotype has more than one count but fewer than ten. This chain joins TRBV15 and TRBJ2-7; D remains ambiguous. The length of the CDR3 is 13 residues. V lost 1 base and J 4 bases, leaving 8 bases between the germline ends. Germline V lookup: CDR1 LNHNV, CDR2 YYDKDF (reference sequence). The CDR3 loop reads CATSRVGGYEQYF. The CDR3 DNA sequence: TGTGCCACCAGCAGAGTAGGCGGATACGAGCAGTACTTC.

The rearrangement uses TRBV5-6 and TRBJ2-1, with 10 positions matching TRBD2. Per the germline V gene, CDR1 is SGHDT and CDR2 is YYEEEE. The CDR3 is made up of 15 amino acids. Losses at the gene ends were 4 bases for V and 6 bases for J; bases not matched to a gene: 7. This chain's CDR3 is CASSIPGTSANEQFF. The CDR3 DNA follows: TGTGCCAGCAGCATCCCCGGGACTAGCGCCAATGAGCAGTTCTTC.

This clonotype was recorded a few times. The J gene is TRBJ1-1, the V gene TRBV7-3; D is unresolved. Germline CDR1 reads SGHTA; CDR2 reads FQGTGA. Trimming shortened V by 2 bases and J by 3 bases, and 13 bases separated the two germline ends. This CDR3 region has 15 residues. The CDR3, as DNA: TGTGCCAGCAGCTTACGGGTCCCATTGGACACTGAAGCTTTCTTT. This codes for CASSLRVPLDTEAFF.

The chain recombines TRBV7-9 with TRBJ2-7; D may be TRBD1 (6 bases). The germline CDR1 and CDR2 sequences are SEHNR and FQNEAQ (reference sequence). This CDR3 comprises 14 residues. Trimming took 2 bases from V and 0 from J, leaving 8 bases between them. CDR3 residues: CASSLPDSSYEQYF. Here the CDR3 DNA reads TGTGCCAGCAGCTTACCGGACAGCTCCTACGAGCAGTACTTC.

The gene calls are TRBV5-4 and TRBJ2-5; D is unresolved. The CDR3 loop spans 12 amino acids. Looked up from germline, CDR1 is SGHNT and CDR2 is YYREEE (reference sequence). Trimming took 8 bases from V and 10 from J, leaving 18 bases between them. CDR3 sequence reads: CARSLGLRSQYF. The CDR3 nucleotides are TGTGCCAGGAGCCTTGGGCTCCGCAGCCAGTACTTC.

The gene calls are TRBV4-3 and TRBJ2-1, with 7 nucleotides matching TRBD2. Germline CDR1 LGHNA, CDR2 YSLEER. The CDR3 runs to 15 residues. The junction had 7 bases not matched to a gene; V was cut back by 8 bases and J by 0 bases. Written as DNA, the CDR3 is TGCGCCAGCGCTAGCGGTTGGAGCTCCTACAATGAGCAGTTCTTC. This gives the protein CASASGWSSYNEQFF.